The next 27 T cell receptor beta chains were all read from a single sample in a study of blood T cell repertoires in COVID-19. Produced via immunoSEQ multiplex PCR; TCRdb's table is partial and in-frame only. This table holds some 360,000 clones, about nine tenths found once. Sequencing used PBMCs or T cells enriched from blood (not recorded which). All receptors derive from a woman aged 25 to 39 who had been exposed to COVID-19.

The V and J genes are TRBV6-2 or TRBV6-3 and TRBJ1-1; D unclear. The CDR3 is 14 amino acids. Looked up from germline, CDR1 is MNHEY and CDR2 is SVGEGT. The germline V and J ends were trimmed by 2 bases and 0 bases, with 7 bases remaining between them. CDR3 bases: TGTGCCAGCAGTTACAACACACTGAACACTGAAGCTTTCTTT. Protein: CASSYNTLNTEAFF.

This clone has more than one count but fewer than ten. The chain couples TRBV11-2 to TRBJ2-5; TRBD2 aligns across 9 bases. V lost 1 base to trimming and J lost 5 bases; unmatched junction nucleotides: 5. The CDR3 spans 15 residues. In germline, CDR1 is SGHAT, CDR2 FQNNGV. This chain's CDR3 is CASSLGASGMETQYF. DNA of the CDR3: TGTGCCAGCAGCTTAGGGGCTAGCGGGATGGAGACCCAGTACTTC.

The chain links TRBV19 to TRBJ2-7; 13 nucleotides line up with TRBD2. V shed 5 bases and J 2 bases; nucleotides not matched to a gene: 12. This CDR3 comprises 18 residues. Germline V gene data show CDR1 as LNHDA and CDR2 as SQIVND (reference sequence). CDR3 in DNA: TGTGCCAGTAGTCCCCCGAGACTAGCGGGAGGTAAAGCCTACGAGCAGTACTTC. It is translated as CASSPPRLAGGKAYEQYF.

This clone was seen a single time. In DNA, the CDR3 is TGTGCCAGTAGGCTTGGCATAGGGGCCGGGGAGCTGTTTTTT. This codes for CASRLGIGAGELFF. The chain joins TRBV19 to TRBJ2-2; D may be TRBD1 (5 bases). This CDR3 region has 14 residues. Trimming left V 6 bases short and J 6 bases short, with 14 bases between. Germline V gene data show CDR1 as LNHDA and CDR2 as SQIVND (reference sequence).

V usage is TRBV27 and J usage is TRBJ2-1; 7 nucleotides line up with TRBD1. V lost 6 bases and J lost 3; bases outside the gene matches: 8. The CDR3 loop spans 15 amino acids. Germline V gene data show CDR1 as MNHEY and CDR2 as SMNVEV (reference sequence). The CDR3 loop reads CASRPDRASYNEQFF. Here the CDR3 DNA reads TGTGCCAGCAGACCCGACAGGGCCAGCTACAATGAGCAGTTCTTC.

V is TRBV20-1 and J is TRBJ2-1; 7 nucleotides align to TRBD2. The V gene end was trimmed by 3 bases and the J gene end by 5 bases; junction bases not matched to a gene: 7. The CDR3 totals 14 residues. Germline loops: CDR1 DFQATT, CDR2 SNEGSKA (reference sequence). The CDR3 sequence: CSASSGRPDNEQFF. Here the CDR3 DNA reads TGCAGTGCTAGTTCCGGGAGGCCCGACAATGAGCAGTTCTTC.

This clone has just one count. This chain connects TRBV30 to TRBJ2-2; 8 bases are a match to TRBD2. Looked up from germline, CDR1 is GTSNPN and CDR2 is SVGIG (reference sequence). V was pared by 1 base and J by 2 bases, with 6 bases of the junction left unmatched. CDR3 size: 16 residues. In DNA form, the CDR3 reads TGTGCCTGGAGTGCCGGACTAGCACGAAACACCGGGGAGCTGTTTTTT. Translated: CAWSAGLARNTGELFF.

The chain recombines TRBV11-3 with TRBJ1-3, with D possibly matching TRBD1 (6 bases). The CDR3 spans 15 residues. Deletions cut 3 bases from V and 4 bases from J, with 13 bases between. From germline, CDR1 is SGHNT and CDR2 YENEEA. CDR3 protein: CASSFAGEVGNTIYF. DNA of the CDR3: TGTGCCAGCAGCTTCGCAGGGGAAGTCGGAAACACCATATATTTT.

The chain recombines TRBV19 with TRBJ1-5, with D possibly matching TRBD1 (6 bases). V gave up 6 bases and J gave up 3 bases, with 15 bases separating them. This CDR3 comprises 15 residues. CDR1 and CDR2 (germline): LNHDA, SQIVND (reference sequence). In DNA, the CDR3 is TGTGCCAGTAGCTCCAGTGACAGGCCCAATCAGCCCCAGCATTTT. Its translation: CASSSSDRPNQPQHF.

The rearrangement uses TRBV7-3 and TRBJ2-1; 9 nucleotides align to TRBD2. The CDR3 is 15 residues long. V shed 5 bases and J 10 bases; nucleotides not matched to a gene: 12. Germline V gene sequence: CDR1 SGHTA, CDR2 FQGTGA. CDR3 sequence: CASSLGLAAQGEQFF. For the CDR3, the DNA is TGTGCCAGCAGCCTGGGACTAGCAGCCCAGGGAGAGCAGTTCTTC.

This clone was recorded only once. DNA for the CDR3: TGTGCCAGCAGCCTCCGGGACAACCTGAACACTGAAGCTTTCTTT. Amino acid sequence: CASSLRDNLNTEAFF. The rearrangement uses TRBV9 and TRBJ1-1; D perhaps matches TRBD1 (6 bases). Germline CDR1 reads SGDLS; CDR2 reads YYNGEE. Trimming stripped 4 bases from V and 0 bases from J, with 13 bases between. The CDR3 is made up of 15 amino acids.

A remark on this clone: Other DNA sequences of this sample code for an identical CDR3. The chain employs TRBV29-1 and TRBJ2-7; 7 bases are a match to TRBD1. This CDR3 is 13 amino acids long. Germline V CDR1 and CDR2: SQVTM, ANQGSEA. Trimming took 6 bases from V and 0 from J; bases not matched to a gene: 5. The chain's CDR3 is CSVAGTVSYEQYF. In DNA form, the CDR3 reads TGCAGCGTCGCCGGGACAGTCTCCTACGAGCAGTACTTC.

The J gene is TRBJ2-5, the V gene TRBV12-5, with 10 bases lining up with TRBD2. Germline CDR1 reads LGHNT; CDR2 reads FRNRAP. This CDR3 has 13 amino acids. V was pared by 8 bases and J by 4 bases, with 4 bases of the junction left unmatched. This CDR3 is CASLASGRETQYF. The DNA of the CDR3 is TGTGCTAGTCTCGCTAGCGGGAGAGAGACCCAGTACTTC.

V and J are TRBV25-1 and TRBJ1-2, with 11 bases matching TRBD1. The germline gives CDR1 MGHDK, CDR2 SYGVNS. The CDR3 loop spans 15 amino acids. V shed 6 bases and J 4 bases; nucleotides not matched to a gene: 7. As DNA, the CDR3 is TGTGCCAGCAGCTCCGGGACAGGGGGTCTCTATGGCTACACCTTC. It translates to CASSSGTGGLYGYTF.

J is TRBJ2-3 and V is TRBV24-1; 12 positions match TRBD2. The CDR3 extends over 16 amino acids. V gave up 5 bases and J gave up 4 bases; unmatched junction bases: 6. Germline-derived CDR1 and CDR2 are KGHDR and SFDVKD. For the CDR3, the DNA is TGTGCCACCAGTGGCCTGACTAGCGGGAGTCCAGATACGCAGTATTTT. It specifies CATSGLTSGSPDTQYF.

This rearrangement joins TRBV6-5 to TRBJ1-4, with 8 bases matching TRBD1. Germline-derived CDR1 and CDR2 are MNHEY and SVGAGI. With V trimmed by 5 bases and J by 8 bases, 7 bases remained unmatched. The CDR3 covers 14 residues. This chain's CDR3 is CASSRTGQREKLFF. CDR3 sequence (DNA): TGTGCCAGCAGTCGGACAGGGCAAAGGGAAAAACTGTTTTTT.

The chain combines TRBV10-2 with TRBJ1-3, with D uncertain. The ends were cut back, 8 bases at V and 3 bases at J, with 23 bases in the middle. The germline CDR1 and CDR2 sequences are WSHSY and SAAADI. The CDR3 is 17 amino acids. The CDR3 region is CASYPRWAGPSGNTIYF. The CDR3 DNA reads as TGCGCCAGCTATCCCCGGTGGGCGGGTCCTAGTGGAAACACCATATATTTT.

This clone was detected a few times. V and J are TRBV12-5 and TRBJ1-5; possible D gene TRBD1, 6 bases. CDR3 size: 15 residues. Trimming took off 2 bases at V and 3 bases at J, with 11 bases between the two ends. Per germline, CDR1 LGHNT and CDR2 FRNRAP. In DNA, the CDR3 is TGTGCTAGTGGTTTGACAGGGCTAAACAATCAGCCCCAGCATTTT. The encoded protein is CASGLTGLNNQPQHF. Drawing the rest from reference TRBV12-5 and TRBJ1-5, the complete variable domain is DARVTQTPRHKVTEMGQEVTMRCQPILGHNTVFWYRQTMMQGLELLAYFRNRAPLDDSGMPKDRFSAEMPDATLATLKIQPSEPRDSAVYFCASGLTGLNNQPQHFGDGTRLSIL.

This clone was recorded only once. This chain joins TRBV4-1 and TRBJ2-3; weak D call: TRBD2 (5 bases). Trimming took off 0 bases at V and 4 bases at J, with 17 bases between the two ends. The germline CDR1 and CDR2 sequences are MGHRA and YSYEKL. This CDR3 comprises 17 residues. CDR3 coding DNA: TGCGCCAGCAGCCAAGATAAAGGGTTGGGGAGTTCAGATACGCAGTATTTT. Amino acids: CASSQDKGLGSSDTQYF.

V is TRBV18 and J is TRBJ1-2; D is uncertain. The CDR3 length is 15 residues. From germline, CDR1 is KGHSH and CDR2 LQKENI. Trimming shortened V by 5 bases and J by 5 bases, and 18 bases separated the two germline ends. In nucleotides, the CDR3 is TGTGCCAGCTCAGCCTCGGACTTGGAGGGTTATGGCTACACCTTC. This encodes CASSASDLEGYGYTF. Based on the CDR3 plus reference TRBV18 and TRBJ1-2, the full variable domain is NAGVMQNPRHLVRRRGQEARLRCSPMKGHSHVYWYRQLPEEGLKFMVYLQKENIIDESGMPKERFSAEFPKEGPSILRIQQVVRGDSAAYFCASSASDLEGYGYTFGSGTRLTVV.

CDR3 coding DNA: TGTGCCAGCGGGACTAGCGGGAACAATGAGCAGTTCTTC. It encodes CASGTSGNNEQFF. The V call is TRBV12-3 or TRBV12-4, the J call TRBJ2-1; 13 nucleotides align to TRBD2. The CDR3 runs to 13 residues. J lost 5 bases, V lost 8 bases, and 0 bases had no gene match.

The V gene is TRBV2, the J gene TRBJ1-6; tentatively, D is TRBD1 (5 bases). Trimming stripped 2 bases from V and 8 bases from J, with 13 bases between. Germline assignment: CDR1 SNHLY and CDR2 FYNNEI. The CDR3 totals 15 residues. The CDR3 loop is CASSELVRGDSPLHF. CDR3 DNA: TGTGCCAGCAGTGAATTGGTGCGGGGGGATTCACCCCTCCACTTT. The full variable domain, its missing parts supplied by reference TRBV2 and TRBJ1-6, is EPEVTQTPSHQVTQMGQEVILRCVPISNHLYFYWYRQILGQKVEFLVSFYNNEISEKSEIFDDQFSVERPDGSNFTLKIRSTKLEDSAMYFCASSELVRGDSPLHFGNGTRLTVT.

The chain combines TRBV19 with TRBJ2-7; 11 bases align to TRBD1. The CDR3 has 18 amino acids. The V gene's germline CDR1 is LNHDA and CDR2 SQIVND (reference sequence). The V gene end was trimmed by 4 bases and the J gene end by 1 base; junction bases not matched to a gene: 12. CDR3 in DNA: TGTGCCAGTAGTAAGGGGACAGGGGGGCCTTTTGGATCCTACGAGCAGTACTTC. This sequence encodes CASSKGTGGPFGSYEQYF.

CDR3 nucleotides: TGTGCCAGCAGCCAGGGAGGGGCATTCAATCAGCCCCAGCATTTT. Amino acid sequence: CASSQGGAFNQPQHF. The V call is TRBV14, the J call TRBJ1-5; a weak D match, TRBD1 (5 bases). The germline CDR1 and CDR2 sequences are SGHDN and FVKESK. This CDR3 has 15 residues. With 3 bases removed from V and 3 bases from J, the gap between germline ends came to 12 bases. The full variable domain, completed using reference TRBV14 and TRBJ1-5, is EAGVTQFPSHSVIEKGQTVTLRCDPISGHDNLYWYRRVMGKEIKFLLHFVKESKQDESGMPNNRFLAERTGGTYSTLKVQPAELEDSGVYFCASSQGGAFNQPQHFGDGTRLSIL.

The gene calls are TRBV28 and TRBJ1-3, with 7 bases lining up with TRBD1. Trimming cost V 4 bases and J 3 bases; bases outside gene matches: 15. The CDR3 runs to 18 residues. Germline V gene lookup returns CDR1 MDHEN and CDR2 SYDVKM. The CDR3 is CASSSDRRQGVFGNTIYF. Written as DNA, the CDR3 is TGTGCCAGCAGTTCCGACCGCAGACAGGGTGTCTTTGGAAACACCATATATTTT.

The CDR3 region has the DNA TGTGCCAGCAGCGTAGTTTGGAGCTCCTACGAGCAGTACTTC. Translation: CASSVVWSSYEQYF. The chain links TRBV9 to TRBJ2-7; no reliable D call. Germline lookup yields CDR1 SGDLS and CDR2 YYNGEE. The germline V and J ends were trimmed by 0 bases and 0 bases, with 7 bases remaining between them. This CDR3 has 14 amino acids.

V usage is TRBV18 and J usage is TRBJ1-1; possible D gene TRBD1, 6 bases. Germline CDR1 and CDR2: KGHSH and LQKENI. The ends were cut back, 0 bases at V and 1 base at J, with 9 bases in the middle. There are 15 residues in the CDR3. The CDR3 loop is CASSPPGTQNTEAFF. The CDR3 coding sequence is TGTGCCAGCTCACCACCAGGGACACAGAACACTGAAGCTTTCTTT.